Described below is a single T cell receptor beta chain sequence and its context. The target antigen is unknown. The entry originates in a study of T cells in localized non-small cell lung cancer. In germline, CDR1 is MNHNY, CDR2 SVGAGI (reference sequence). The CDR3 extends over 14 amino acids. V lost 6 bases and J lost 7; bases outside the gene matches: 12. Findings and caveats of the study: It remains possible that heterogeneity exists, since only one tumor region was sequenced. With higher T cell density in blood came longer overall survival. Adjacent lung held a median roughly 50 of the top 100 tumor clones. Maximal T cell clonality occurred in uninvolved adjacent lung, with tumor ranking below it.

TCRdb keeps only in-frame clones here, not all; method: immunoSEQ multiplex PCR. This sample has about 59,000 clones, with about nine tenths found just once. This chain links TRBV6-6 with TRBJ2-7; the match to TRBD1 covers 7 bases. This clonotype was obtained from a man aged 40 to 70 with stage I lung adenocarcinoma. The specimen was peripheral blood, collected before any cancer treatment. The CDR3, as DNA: TGTGCCAGCAGGCCACTTACAGGGGTGGGTGAGCAGTACTTC. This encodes CASRPLTGVGEQYF.